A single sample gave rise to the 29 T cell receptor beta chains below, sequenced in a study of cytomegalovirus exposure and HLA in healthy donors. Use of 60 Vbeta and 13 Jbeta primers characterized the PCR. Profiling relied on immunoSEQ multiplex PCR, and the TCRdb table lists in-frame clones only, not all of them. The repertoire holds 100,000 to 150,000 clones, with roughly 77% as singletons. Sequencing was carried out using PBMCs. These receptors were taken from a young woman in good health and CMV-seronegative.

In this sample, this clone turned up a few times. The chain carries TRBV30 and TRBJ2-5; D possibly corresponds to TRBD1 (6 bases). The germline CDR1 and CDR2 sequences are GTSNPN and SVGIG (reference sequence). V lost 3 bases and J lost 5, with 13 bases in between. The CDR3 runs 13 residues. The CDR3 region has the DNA TGTGCCTGGAGCCGGGACATTGGGGAGACCCAGTACTTC. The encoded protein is CAWSRDIGETQYF. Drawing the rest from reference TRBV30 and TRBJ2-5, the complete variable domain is SQTIHQWPATLVQPVGSPLSLECTVEGTSNPNLYWYRQAAGRGLQLLFYSVGIGQISSEVPQNLSASRPQDRQFILSSKKLLLSDSGFYLCAWSRDIGETQYFGPGTRLLVL.

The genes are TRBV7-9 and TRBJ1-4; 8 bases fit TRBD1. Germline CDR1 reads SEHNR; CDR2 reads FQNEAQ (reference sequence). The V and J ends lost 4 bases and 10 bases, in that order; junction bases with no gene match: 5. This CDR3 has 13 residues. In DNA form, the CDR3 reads TGTGCCAGCAGCTCTGAACAGGGGGGAAAACTGTTTTTT. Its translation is CASSSEQGGKLFF. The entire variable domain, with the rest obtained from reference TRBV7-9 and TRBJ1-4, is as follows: DTGVSQNPRHKITKRGQNVTFRCDPISEHNRLYWYRQTLGQGPEFLTYFQNEAQLEKSRLLSDRFSAERPKGSFSTLEIQRTEQGDSAMYLCASSSEQGGKLFFGSGTQLSVL.

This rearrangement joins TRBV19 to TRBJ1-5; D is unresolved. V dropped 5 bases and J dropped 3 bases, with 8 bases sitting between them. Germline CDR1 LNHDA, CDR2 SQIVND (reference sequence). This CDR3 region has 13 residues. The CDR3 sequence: CASSWATNQPQHF. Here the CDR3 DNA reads TGTGCCAGTAGTTGGGCCACCAATCAGCCCCAGCATTTT.

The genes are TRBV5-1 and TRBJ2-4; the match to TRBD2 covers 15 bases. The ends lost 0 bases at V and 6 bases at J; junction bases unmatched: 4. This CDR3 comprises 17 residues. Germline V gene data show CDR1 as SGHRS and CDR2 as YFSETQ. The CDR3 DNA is TGCGCCAGCAGCTTGGATGGGGGACTAGCGGGAGGAAACATTCAGTACTTC. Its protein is CASSLDGGLAGGNIQYF.

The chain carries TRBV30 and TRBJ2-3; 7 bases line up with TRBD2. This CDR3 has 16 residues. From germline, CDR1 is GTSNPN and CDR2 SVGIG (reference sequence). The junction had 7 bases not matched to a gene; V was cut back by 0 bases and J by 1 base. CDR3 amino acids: CAWSVTAGDGTDTQYF. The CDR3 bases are TGTGCCTGGAGTGTAACGGCGGGGGACGGCACAGATACGCAGTATTTT.

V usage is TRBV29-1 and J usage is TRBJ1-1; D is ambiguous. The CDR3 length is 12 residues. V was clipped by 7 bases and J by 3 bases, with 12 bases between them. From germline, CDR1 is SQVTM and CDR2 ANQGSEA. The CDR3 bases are TGCAGCGCCGCGGGTGGGGACACTGAAGCTTTCTTT. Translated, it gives CSAAGGDTEAFF.

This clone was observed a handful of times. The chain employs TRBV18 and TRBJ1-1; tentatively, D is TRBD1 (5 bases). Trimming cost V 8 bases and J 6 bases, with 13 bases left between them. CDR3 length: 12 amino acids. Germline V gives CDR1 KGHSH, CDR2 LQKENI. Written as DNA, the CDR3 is TGTGCCAGCGGGGAGGGGACCCCTGAAGCTTTCTTT. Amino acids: CASGEGTPEAFF.

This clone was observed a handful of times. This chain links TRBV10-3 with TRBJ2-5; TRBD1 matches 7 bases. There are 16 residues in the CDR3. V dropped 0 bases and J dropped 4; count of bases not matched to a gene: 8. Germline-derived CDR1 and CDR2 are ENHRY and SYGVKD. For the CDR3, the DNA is TGTGCCATCAGTGAGTCGGGACAGTCCACCTCAGAGACCCAGTACTTC. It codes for CAISESGQSTSETQYF.

CDR3 bases: TGTGCCAGCAGCGTAGGCGGGGATGAGCAGTTCTTC. This codes for CASSVGGDEQFF. The V call is TRBV9, the J call TRBJ2-1; possible D gene TRBD2, 6 bases. Germline loops: CDR1 SGDLS, CDR2 YYNGEE. The length of the CDR3 is 12 residues. V was shortened by 0 bases and J by 8 bases, with 6 bases between the two germline ends.

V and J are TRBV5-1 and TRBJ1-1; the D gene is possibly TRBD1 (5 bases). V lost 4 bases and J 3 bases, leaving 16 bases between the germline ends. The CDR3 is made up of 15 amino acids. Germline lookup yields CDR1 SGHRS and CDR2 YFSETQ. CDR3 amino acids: CASSRTGGGDTEAFF. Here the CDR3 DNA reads TGCGCCAGCAGCCGGACGGGCGGGGGTGACACTGAAGCTTTCTTT.

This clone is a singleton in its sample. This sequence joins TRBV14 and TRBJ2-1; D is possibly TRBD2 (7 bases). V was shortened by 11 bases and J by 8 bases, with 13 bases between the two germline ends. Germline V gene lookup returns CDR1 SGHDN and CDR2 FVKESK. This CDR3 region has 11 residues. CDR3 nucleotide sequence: TGTGCCCGTAGGGGGGGGGATGAGCAGTTCTTC. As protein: CARRGGDEQFF.

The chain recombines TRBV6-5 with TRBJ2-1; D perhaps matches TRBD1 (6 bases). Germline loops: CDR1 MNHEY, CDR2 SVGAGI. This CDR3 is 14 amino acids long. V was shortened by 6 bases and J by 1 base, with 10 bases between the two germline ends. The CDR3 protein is CASSLRGSYNEQFF. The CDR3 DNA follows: TGTGCCAGCAGCCTCAGGGGTTCCTACAATGAGCAGTTCTTC.

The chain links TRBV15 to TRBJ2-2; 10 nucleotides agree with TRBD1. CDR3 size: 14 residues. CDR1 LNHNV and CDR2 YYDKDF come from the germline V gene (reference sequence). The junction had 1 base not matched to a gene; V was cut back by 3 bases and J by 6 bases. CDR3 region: CATSRTGGPGELFF. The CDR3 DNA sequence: TGTGCCACCAGCAGGACAGGGGGCCCCGGGGAGCTGTTTTTT.

The CDR3 loop reads CATSGGLHEQFF. CDR3 bases: TGTGCCACCAGCGGGGGACTTCATGAGCAGTTCTTC. The chain has TRBV15 and TRBJ2-1; tentative D call: TRBD2 (6 bases). Germline CDR1 reads LNHNV; CDR2 reads YYDKDF (reference sequence). The CDR3 has 12 amino acids. Deletions cut 5 bases from V and 8 bases from J, with 10 bases between.

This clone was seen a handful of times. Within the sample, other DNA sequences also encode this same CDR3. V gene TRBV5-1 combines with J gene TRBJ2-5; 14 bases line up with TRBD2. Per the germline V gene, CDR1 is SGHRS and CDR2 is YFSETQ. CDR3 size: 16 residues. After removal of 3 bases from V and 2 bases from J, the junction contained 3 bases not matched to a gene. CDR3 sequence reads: CASSWGTSGGQETQYF. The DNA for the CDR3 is TGCGCCAGCAGCTGGGGGACTAGCGGGGGACAAGAGACCCAGTACTTC.

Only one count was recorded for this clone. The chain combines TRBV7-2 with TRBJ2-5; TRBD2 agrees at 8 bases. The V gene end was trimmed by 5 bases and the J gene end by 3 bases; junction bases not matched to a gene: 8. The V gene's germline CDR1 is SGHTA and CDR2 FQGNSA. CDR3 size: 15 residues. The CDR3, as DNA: TGTGCCAGCAGCCTCGGCCCCGGGAGGGAAGAGACCCAGTACTTC. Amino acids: CASSLGPGREETQYF.

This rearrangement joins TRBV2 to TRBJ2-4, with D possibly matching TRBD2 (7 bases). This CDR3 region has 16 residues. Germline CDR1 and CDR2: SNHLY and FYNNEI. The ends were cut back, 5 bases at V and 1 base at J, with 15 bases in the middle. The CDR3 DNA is TGTGCCAGCAGTCAACAGGGAGGGAGTGCCAAAAACATTCAGTACTTC. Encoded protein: CASSQQGGSAKNIQYF. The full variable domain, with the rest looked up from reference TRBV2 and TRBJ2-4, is EPEVTQTPSHQVTQMGQEVILRCVPISNHLYFYWYRQILGQKVEFLVSFYNNEISEKSEIFDDQFSVERPDGSNFTLKIRSTKLEDSAMYFCASSQQGGSAKNIQYFGAGTRLSVL.

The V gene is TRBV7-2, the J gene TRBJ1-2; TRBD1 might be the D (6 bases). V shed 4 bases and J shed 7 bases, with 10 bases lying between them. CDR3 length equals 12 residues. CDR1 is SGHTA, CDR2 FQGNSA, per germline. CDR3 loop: CASSSTGRGYTF. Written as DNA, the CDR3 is TGTGCCAGCAGCTCCACAGGGCGTGGCTACACCTTC. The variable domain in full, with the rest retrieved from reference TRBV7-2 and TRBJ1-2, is GAGVSQSPSNKVTEKGKDVELRCDPISGHTALYWYRQSLGQGLEFLIYFQGNSAPDKSGLPSDRFSAERTGGSVSTLTIQRTQQEDSAVYLCASSSTGRGYTFGSGTRLTVV.

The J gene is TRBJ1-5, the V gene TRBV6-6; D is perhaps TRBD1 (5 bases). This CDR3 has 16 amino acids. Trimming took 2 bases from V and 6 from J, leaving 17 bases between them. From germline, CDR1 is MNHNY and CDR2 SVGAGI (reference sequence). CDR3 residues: CASSYQAGTRGQPQHF. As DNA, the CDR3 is TGTGCCAGCAGTTACCAGGCGGGGACTAGAGGTCAGCCCCAGCATTTT.

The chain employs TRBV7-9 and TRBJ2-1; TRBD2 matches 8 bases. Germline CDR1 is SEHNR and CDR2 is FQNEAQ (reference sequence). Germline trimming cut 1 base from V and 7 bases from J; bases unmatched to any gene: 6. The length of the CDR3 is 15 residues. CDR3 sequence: CASSLEAIAGNEQFF. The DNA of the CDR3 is TGTGCCAGCAGCTTAGAGGCCATAGCGGGGAATGAGCAGTTCTTC.

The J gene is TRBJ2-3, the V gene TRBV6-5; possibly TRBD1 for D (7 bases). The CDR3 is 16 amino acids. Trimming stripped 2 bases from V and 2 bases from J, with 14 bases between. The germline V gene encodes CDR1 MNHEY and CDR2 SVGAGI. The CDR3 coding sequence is TGTGCCAGCAGTTACGACCAGGGGGGAACCACAGATACGCAGTATTTT. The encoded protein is CASSYDQGGTTDTQYF.

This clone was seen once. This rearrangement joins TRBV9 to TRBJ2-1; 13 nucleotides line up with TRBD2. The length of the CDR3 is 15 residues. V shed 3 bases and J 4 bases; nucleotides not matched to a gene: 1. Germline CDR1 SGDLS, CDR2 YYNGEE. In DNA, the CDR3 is TGTGCCAGCAGCGGACTAGCGGGGGGTTACAATGAGCAGTTCTTC. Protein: CASSGLAGGYNEQFF.

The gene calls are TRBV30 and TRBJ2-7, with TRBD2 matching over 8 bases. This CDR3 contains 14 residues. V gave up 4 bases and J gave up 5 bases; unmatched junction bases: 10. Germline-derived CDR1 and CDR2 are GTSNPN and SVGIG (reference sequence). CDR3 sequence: CAWTLSGSHDEQYF. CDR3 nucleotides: TGTGCCTGGACTCTAAGCGGGAGTCACGACGAGCAGTACTTC.

CDR3 sequence (DNA): TGTGCCAGCAGTTACTCGCGGACAGGGGGCTTCTACGAGCAGTACTTC. Its translation: CASSYSRTGGFYEQYF. This chain connects TRBV6-5 to TRBJ2-7, with TRBD1 matching 11 bases. Germline V gene data show CDR1 as MNHEY and CDR2 as SVGAGI. Germline trimming cut 0 bases from V and 3 bases from J; bases unmatched to any gene: 4. This CDR3 spans 16 amino acids.

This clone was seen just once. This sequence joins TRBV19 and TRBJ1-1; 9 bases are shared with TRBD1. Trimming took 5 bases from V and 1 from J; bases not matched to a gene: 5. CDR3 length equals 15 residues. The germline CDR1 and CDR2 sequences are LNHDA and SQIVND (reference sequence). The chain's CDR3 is CASSRGTGKNTEAFF. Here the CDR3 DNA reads TGTGCCAGTAGTCGTGGGACAGGGAAGAACACTGAAGCTTTCTTT.

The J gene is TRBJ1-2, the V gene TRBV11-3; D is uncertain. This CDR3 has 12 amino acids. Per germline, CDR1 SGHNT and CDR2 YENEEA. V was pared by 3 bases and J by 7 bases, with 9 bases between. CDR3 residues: CASSLGGSGYTF. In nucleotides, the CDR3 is TGTGCCAGCAGCTTGGGAGGGAGTGGCTACACCTTC.

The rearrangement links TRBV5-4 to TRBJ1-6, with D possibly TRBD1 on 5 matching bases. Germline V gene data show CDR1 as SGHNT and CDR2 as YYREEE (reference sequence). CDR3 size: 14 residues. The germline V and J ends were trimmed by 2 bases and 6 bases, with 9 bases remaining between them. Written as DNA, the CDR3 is TGTGCCAGCAGCTTTCAGGGCGGTAATTCACCCCTCCACTTT. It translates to CASSFQGGNSPLHF.

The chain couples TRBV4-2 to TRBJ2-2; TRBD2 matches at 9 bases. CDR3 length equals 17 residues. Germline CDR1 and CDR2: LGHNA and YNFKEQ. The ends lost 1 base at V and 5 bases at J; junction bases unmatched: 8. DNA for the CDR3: TGTGCCAGCAGCCAAGGCCCTAGCGGGGCTGGGACCGGGGAGCTGTTTTTT. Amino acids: CASSQGPSGAGTGELFF.

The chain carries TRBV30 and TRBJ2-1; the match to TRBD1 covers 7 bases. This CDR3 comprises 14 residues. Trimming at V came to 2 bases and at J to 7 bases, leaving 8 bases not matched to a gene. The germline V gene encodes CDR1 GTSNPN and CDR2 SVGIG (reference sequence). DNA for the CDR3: TGTGCCTGGAGTACCACGACAGGGCATAATGAGCAGTTCTTC. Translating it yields CAWSTTTGHNEQFF. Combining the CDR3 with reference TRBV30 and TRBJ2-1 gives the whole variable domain SQTIHQWPATLVQPVGSPLSLECTVEGTSNPNLYWYRQAAGRGLQLLFYSVGIGQISSEVPQNLSASRPQDRQFILSSKKLLLSDSGFYLCAWSTTTGHNEQFFGPGTRLTVL.